Presented here are 29 T cell receptor beta chains from one specimen sequenced in a study of T cells in Graves' hyperthyroidism and ophthalmopathy. Template material for amplifying TCR beta CDR3 regions consisted of RNA transcripts. Researchers ran a first-round RT-PCR on the TCR CDR3 using the HTBI primer set. TCRdb itself ran the multiplex PCR reads through MiXCR, one entry per CDR3 protein. This sample has about 420,000 distinct CDR3 sequences, with approximately 14% found just once. The sequenced material came from blood. These receptors came from a woman aged 18-29 years with Graves' hyperthyroidism.

V gene TRBV11-2 combines with J gene TRBJ2-7; D is uncertain. Germline CDR1 SGHAT, CDR2 FQNNGV. V dropped 6 bases and J dropped 0 bases, with 15 bases sitting between them. The CDR3 loop spans 15 amino acids. The CDR3 DNA reads TGTGCCAGCAGACCAATCCGGGTTAGCTCCTACGAGCAGTACTTC. It specifies CASRPIRVSSYEQYF.

There are many counts of this clonotype. The chain employs TRBV2 and TRBJ2-7, with D unresolved. Trimming took off 7 bases at V and 0 bases at J, with 10 bases between the two ends. Germline V gene sequence: CDR1 SNHLY, CDR2 FYNNEI. This CDR3 comprises 13 residues. This CDR3 is CASKSEPSYEQYF. The CDR3 DNA is TGTGCCAGCAAAAGCGAACCCTCCTACGAGCAGTACTTC.

This clonotype appeared many times. The CDR3 DNA reads TGTGCCAGCAGCCACCGGGACAGGGGTTTCGAGACCCAGTACTTC. Encoded protein: CASSHRDRGFETQYF. The rearrangement joins TRBV14 to TRBJ2-5, with 10 bases identical to TRBD1. The CDR3 is 15 amino acids. CDR1 is SGHDN and CDR2 is FVKESK in the germline V gene. Trimming took 3 bases from V and 5 from J; bases not matched to a gene: 6. The full variable domain, in which reference TRBV14 and TRBJ2-5 provide the parts outside the CDR3, is EAGVTQFPSHSVIEKGQTVTLRCDPISGHDNLYWYRRVMGKEIKFLLHFVKESKQDESGMPNNRFLAERTGGTYSTLKVQPAELEDSGVYFCASSHRDRGFETQYFGPGTRLLVL.

This clonotype has at least ten counts. The chain is built from TRBV11-2 and TRBJ1-4; TRBD1 is a possible D gene (6 bases). This CDR3 contains 15 residues. The V gene's germline CDR1 is SGHAT and CDR2 FQNNGV. Deletions cut 3 bases from V and 7 bases from J, with 15 bases between. This CDR3 is CASSLTGSHLEKLFF. In DNA, the CDR3 is TGTGCCAGCAGCTTGACAGGCTCACATCTTGAAAAACTGTTTTTT. The full variable domain, completed using reference TRBV11-2 and TRBJ1-4, is EAGVAQSPRYKIIEKRQSVAFWCNPISGHATLYWYQQILGQGPKLLIQFQNNGVVDDSQLPKDRFSAERLKGVDSTLKIQPAKLEDSAVYLCASSLTGSHLEKLFFGSGTQLSVL.

This clonotype was counted a few times. This chain links TRBV25-1 with TRBJ2-2; no definite D call. The CDR3 loop spans 15 amino acids. The V and J ends lost 3 bases and 3 bases respectively, with 11 bases between them. The germline CDR1 and CDR2 sequences are MGHDK and SYGVNS. The CDR3 nucleotides read TGTGCCAGCAGTGAGTCTCCAATATACACCGGGGAGCTGTTTTTT. This encodes CASSESPIYTGELFF.

V is TRBV29-1 and J is TRBJ1-2; no definite D call. V was trimmed by 3 bases and J by 2 bases, leaving 4 bases between them. The CDR3 spans 11 residues. Germline CDR1 reads SQVTM; CDR2 reads ANQGSEA. The CDR3 nucleotides are TGCAGCGTTGATAAGAACTATGGCTACACCTTC. Protein: CSVDKNYGYTF.

A few counts support this clonotype. This chain links TRBV9 with TRBJ2-3; 8 bases match TRBD2. Trimming at V came to 3 bases and at J to 2 bases, leaving 5 bases not matched to a gene. The CDR3 has 15 residues. Germline CDR1 and CDR2: SGDLS and YYNGEE. The CDR3 spells CASSAQRGTTDTQYF. In nucleotides, the CDR3 is TGTGCCAGCAGCGCCCAGCGGGGGACCACAGATACGCAGTATTTT.

The chain uses TRBV6-1 and TRBJ1-4; no firm D call. CDR3 length: 18 residues. Germline V lookup: CDR1 MNHNS, CDR2 SASEGT. Trimming stripped 6 bases from V and 5 bases from J, with 25 bases between. CDR3 DNA sequence: TGTGCCAGCAGCCAAACACCAAGCCCCTTTCGAATAAATGAAAAACTGTTTTTT. It is translated as CASSQTPSPFRINEKLFF.

This clonotype was seen ten or more times. This chain links TRBV28 with TRBJ1-1; D remains ambiguous. V dropped 8 bases and J dropped 3 bases, with 13 bases sitting between them. The CDR3 is 13 amino acids. The V gene's germline CDR1 is MDHEN and CDR2 SYDVKM. Written as DNA, the CDR3 is TGTGCCAGCGGTAAGAGGTGGGACACTGAAGCTTTCTTT. This encodes CASGKRWDTEAFF.

Only a few counts were recorded for this clonotype. This chain links TRBV6-6 with TRBJ1-2; D gene unclear. The germline gives CDR1 MNHNY, CDR2 SVGAGI (reference sequence). Deletions cut 0 bases from V and 7 bases from J, with 12 bases between. The CDR3 length is 14 residues. CDR3 DNA: TGTGCCAGCAGTTACTCGAGTAGGGCCGGTGGCTACACCTTC. Translating it yields CASSYSSRAGGYTF.

This clonotype was observed many times. J is TRBJ2-3 and V is TRBV20-1; 11 bases line up with TRBD2. Germline CDR1 DFQATT, CDR2 SNEGSKA (reference sequence). V lost 6 bases, J lost 7 bases, and 12 bases stayed unmatched. CDR3 length equals 15 residues. The CDR3 is CSAAHISGRANTQYF. The CDR3 DNA sequence: TGCAGTGCGGCCCACATTAGCGGGAGGGCCAATACGCAGTATTTT.

The chain joins TRBV12-3 or TRBV12-4 to TRBJ2-7; TRBD1 matches at 8 bases. The ends lost 0 bases at V and 5 bases at J; junction bases unmatched: 3. The CDR3 spans 14 residues. CDR3 nucleotides: TGTGCCAGCAGTTTAGCTACAGGGGGGCACGAGCAGTACTTC. Translation gives CASSLATGGHEQYF.

The chain joins TRBV28 to TRBJ1-2; no clear D gene. Germline-derived CDR1 and CDR2 are MDHEN and SYDVKM. The ends were cut back, 6 bases at V and 6 bases at J, with 17 bases in the middle. The length of the CDR3 is 14 residues. CDR3 residues: CASSPFSGRDGYTF. The CDR3 DNA sequence: TGTGCCAGCAGCCCCTTCTCCGGAAGAGATGGCTACACCTTC.

This clonotype came up many times. This chain links TRBV12-3 or TRBV12-4 with TRBJ1-2; no clear D gene. The V and J ends lost 3 bases and 2 bases respectively, with 10 bases between them. This CDR3 has 14 amino acids. The CDR3 coding sequence is TGTGCCAGCAGTTTCCGGCAGACGAACTATGGCTACACCTTC. Translating gives CASSFRQTNYGYTF.

This clonotype was recorded at least ten times. CDR3 region: CASSQVDVSQPLALYF. CDR3 DNA sequence: TGTGCCAGCAGCCAAGTCGATGTCAGCCAACCGCTAGCACTGTACTTC. V usage is TRBV3-1 and J usage is TRBJ2-5; a possible D gene is TRBD2 (5 bases). Trimming pared 1 base from V and 13 bases from J, leaving 25 bases between. CDR3 length: 16 amino acids. CDR1 and CDR2 (germline): LGHDT, YNNKEL (reference sequence).

The genes are TRBV12-3 or TRBV12-4 and TRBJ2-7; D not certain. The CDR3 extends over 12 amino acids. V lost 1 base to trimming and J lost 7 bases, with 8 bases between them. The CDR3 spells CASSLGLFEQYF. DNA of the CDR3: TGTGCCAGCAGTTTAGGTCTTTTTGAGCAGTACTTC.

This clonotype came up many times. The rearrangement links TRBV27 to TRBJ1-1; D is ambiguous. Germline CDR1 is MNHEY and CDR2 is SMNVEV (reference sequence). The ends were cut back, 5 bases at V and 5 bases at J, with 21 bases in the middle. The CDR3 covers 16 residues. The CDR3 region is CASSLNPSPVKTEAFF. In nucleotides, the CDR3 is TGTGCCAGCAGTCTAAACCCCAGTCCAGTAAAAACTGAAGCTTTCTTT.

The chain joins TRBV19 to TRBJ2-2; D not certain. Between the trimmed V and J ends, which lost 6 bases and 5 bases, there was a span of 13 bases. Germline CDR1 LNHDA, CDR2 SQIVND (reference sequence). The CDR3 runs 14 residues. CDR3 loop: CASRGPDKTGELFF. DNA for the CDR3: TGTGCCAGTAGAGGGCCAGACAAGACCGGGGAGCTGTTTTTT.

This chain joins TRBV7-9 and TRBJ1-4; 7 bases align to TRBD1. CDR3 length: 15 residues. Per germline, CDR1 SEHNR and CDR2 FQNEAQ (reference sequence). V dropped 8 bases and J dropped 0; count of bases not matched to a gene: 6. The CDR3 DNA is TGTGCCAGCGGCGGAGGGGGCTCAACTAATGAAAAACTGTTTTTT. This gives the protein CASGGGGSTNEKLFF.

DNA of the CDR3: TGCGCCAGCAGCTTCCCCTGGGAAAACATTCAGTACTTC. This translates into CASSFPWENIQYF. The genes are TRBV5-1 and TRBJ2-4; no firm D call. Germline V gene lookup returns CDR1 SGHRS and CDR2 YFSETQ. The V and J ends lost 2 bases and 5 bases respectively, with 8 bases between them. The CDR3 runs to 13 residues.

This clonotype has ten or more counts. The chain couples TRBV11-2 to TRBJ2-3; a weak D match, TRBD2 (6 bases). Germline V gives CDR1 SGHAT, CDR2 FQNNGV. This CDR3 contains 14 residues. Trimming shortened V by 1 base and J by 6 bases, and 11 bases separated the two germline ends. CDR3 sequence: CASSLVQEGDTQYF. The CDR3 region has the DNA TGTGCCAGCAGCTTAGTTCAGGAGGGGGATACGCAGTATTTT.

In its sample, this clonotype was seen many times. The chain couples TRBV6-4 to TRBJ2-2, with D maybe TRBD2 (5 bases). V was cut by 3 bases and J by 6 bases, with 8 bases left in between. Germline CDR1 reads MRHNA; CDR2 reads SNTAGT. The CDR3 length is 13 residues. CDR3: CASSERASGELFF. DNA of the CDR3: TGTGCCAGCAGTGAGAGGGCATCCGGGGAGCTGTTTTTT.

V gene TRBV29-1 combines with J gene TRBJ2-7; 9 bases are a match to TRBD1. The ends lost 6 bases at V and 2 bases at J; junction bases unmatched: 11. Germline values: CDR1 SQVTM, CDR2 ANQGSEA. The CDR3 runs 15 residues. CDR3 residues: CSVGAGGQGTYEQYF. CDR3 DNA: TGCAGCGTGGGGGCGGGTGGACAGGGGACCTACGAGCAGTACTTC.

This clonotype was recorded many times. The chain uses TRBV6-2 or TRBV6-3 and TRBJ2-2; 10 positions match TRBD2. Germline CDR1 MNHEY, CDR2 SVGEGT. Trimming took 4 bases from V and 6 from J; bases not matched to a gene: 14. This CDR3 region has 18 residues. In nucleotides, the CDR3 is TGTGCCAGCAGTTCCGTTGTTTCGGGACTAGCGTGGGCCGGGGAGCTGTTTTTT. This translates into CASSSVVSGLAWAGELFF.

This clonotype was found many times. V is TRBV20-1 and J is TRBJ1-5; D is unresolved. Per the germline V gene, CDR1 is DFQATT and CDR2 is SNEGSKA (reference sequence). Trimming left V 2 bases short and J 10 bases short, with 6 bases between. The CDR3 has 10 amino acids. The CDR3 region has the DNA TGCAGTGCTAGATTGGGACCCCAGCATTTT. This codes for CSARLGPQHF.

This clonotype was detected many times. The chain has TRBV27 and TRBJ2-1, with D tentatively TRBD1 (5 bases). The CDR3 runs 14 residues. V was cut by 6 bases and J by 7 bases, with 16 bases left in between. Germline V CDR1 and CDR2: MNHEY, SMNVEV (reference sequence). The CDR3 DNA reads as TGTGCCAGCAGCCCAAGGCCAGGGTATAATGAGCAGTTCTTC. This translates into CASSPRPGYNEQFF.

This clonotype was found many times. V gene TRBV27 combines with J gene TRBJ2-1, with 7 bases that match TRBD2. Losses at the gene ends were 5 bases for V and 0 bases for J; bases not matched to a gene: 7. Germline CDR1 reads MNHEY; CDR2 reads SMNVEV (reference sequence). The CDR3 is made up of 16 amino acids. The CDR3 DNA follows: TGTGCCAGCAGTGTCTCGCGGGAGAGCTCCTACAATGAGCAGTTCTTC. Its protein product is CASSVSRESSYNEQFF.

V and J are TRBV15 and TRBJ2-1, with TRBD1 identical over 9 bases. This CDR3 region has 15 residues. V lost 0 bases and J lost 8; bases outside the gene matches: 5. Germline V gene sequence: CDR1 LNHNV, CDR2 YYDKDF (reference sequence). The CDR3 DNA is TGTGCCACCAGCAGAGAGGGGACAGGGCAAGATGAGCAGTTCTTC. Translated: CATSREGTGQDEQFF.

This clonotype has a handful of counts. V usage is TRBV24-1 and J usage is TRBJ1-2; 7 nucleotides line up with TRBD1. Germline CDR1 reads KGHDR; CDR2 reads SFDVKD. V trimming: 3 bases; J trimming: 3 bases; junction bases outside the gene matches: 3. The CDR3 is made up of 14 amino acids. CDR3 DNA: TGTGCCACCAGTGATCCCGGGACAGACTATGGCTACACCTTC. Translating gives CATSDPGTDYGYTF.